Shown below are 25 T cell receptor beta chains from a single sample sequenced in a study of T cells in Graves' hyperthyroidism and ophthalmopathy. Regions amplified from RNA transcripts were the TCR beta CDR3 regions. An initial round of RT-PCR targeting the TCR CDR3 relied on the HTBI primer set. TCRdb re-analysed the multiplex PCR reads in MiXCR, keeping a single row per CDR3 protein. The table includes 360,000 or so distinct CDR3 sequences, around a sixth detected once. The source material was blood. The receptors come from a middle-aged woman with Graves' ophthalmopathy.

The chain is built from TRBV28 and TRBJ2-5; a possible D gene is TRBD1 (6 bases). The CDR3 has 14 amino acids. With 2 bases removed from V and 3 bases from J, the gap between germline ends came to 10 bases. From germline, CDR1 is MDHEN and CDR2 SYDVKM. The CDR3 bases are TGTGCCAGCAGTTTAGGACAGTATGAAGAGACCCAGTACTTC. This gives the protein CASSLGQYEETQYF.

This clonotype has at least ten counts. V is TRBV12-3 or TRBV12-4 and J is TRBJ1-1; weak D call: TRBD1 (6 bases). The length of the CDR3 is 11 residues. Trimming shortened V by 3 bases and J by 10 bases, and 9 bases separated the two germline ends. The CDR3 is CASSFTGIAFF. DNA of the CDR3: TGTGCCAGCAGTTTTACAGGGATAGCTTTCTTT.

This clonotype was seen ten or more times. This chain uses TRBV6-2 or TRBV6-3 with TRBJ1-5; D may be TRBD1 (5 bases). The ends were cut back, 0 bases at V and 5 bases at J, with 11 bases in the middle. Per the germline V gene, CDR1 is MNHEY and CDR2 is SVGEGT. The CDR3 runs 15 residues. Here the CDR3 reads CASSYSKGEDQPQHF. The CDR3 nucleotides are TGTGCCAGCAGTTACTCGAAAGGGGAGGATCAGCCCCAGCATTTT.

This clonotype was counted at least ten times. V is TRBV9 and J is TRBJ2-7; D unresolved. V was cut by 0 bases and J by 0 bases, with 4 bases left in between. The CDR3 loop spans 13 amino acids. CDR1 and CDR2 from the germline V gene are SGDLS and YYNGEE. The CDR3 nucleotides are TGTGCCAGCAGCGTAGAGGGCTCCTACGAGCAGTACTTC. It encodes CASSVEGSYEQYF.

Worth noting for this clonotype: It is likely a read error, because the conserved phenylalanine at the end of the CDR3 is missing. The CDR3 DNA follows: TGTGCCAGCAGTAAGGACACAGGCAGTGAGCCCCAGCATCTT. This sequence encodes CASSKDTGSEPQHL. The chain has TRBV6-4 and TRBJ1-5, with a possible D match to TRBD1 (5 bases). Trimming pared 5 bases from V and 8 bases from J, leaving 16 bases between. There are 14 residues in the CDR3. In germline, CDR1 is MRHNA, CDR2 SNTAGT.

This clonotype was counted ten times or more. The rearrangement uses TRBV5-1 and TRBJ2-7; D gene uncertain. The CDR3 spans 14 residues. Germline assignment: CDR1 SGHRS and CDR2 YFSETQ. V was clipped by 1 base and J by 3 bases, with 11 bases between them. CDR3 sequence reads: CASSLNQERYEQYF. Here the CDR3 DNA reads TGCGCCAGCAGCTTGAACCAGGAGCGCTACGAGCAGTACTTC.

In its sample, this clonotype was seen many times. This chain joins TRBV5-4 and TRBJ2-7; 7 positions match TRBD1. This CDR3 contains 15 residues. Unmatched junction bases numbered 6, after V lost 3 bases and J lost 0 bases. Germline CDR1 and CDR2: SGHNT and YYREEE (reference sequence). The CDR3 here is CASSSRQGLSYEQYF. The CDR3 region has the DNA TGTGCCAGCAGCTCCCGACAGGGCCTCTCCTACGAGCAGTACTTC.

This clonotype came up many times. V usage is TRBV6-2 or TRBV6-3 and J usage is TRBJ2-7; D gene ambiguous. The V and J ends lost 0 bases and 3 bases respectively, with 9 bases between them. CDR1 is MNHEY and CDR2 is SVGEGT in the germline V gene. The CDR3 runs 14 residues. CDR3 coding DNA: TGTGCCAGCAGTTACTCGCGGAGCGTCTACGAGCAGTACTTC. It specifies CASSYSRSVYEQYF.

There are a few counts of this clonotype. This sequence joins TRBV12-3 or TRBV12-4 and TRBJ1-2; D is perhaps TRBD1 (6 bases). CDR3 length equals 14 residues. Trimming took 6 bases from V and 3 from J, leaving 14 bases between them. DNA for the CDR3: TGTGCCAGCAGGGACTCACAGGGAGACTATGGCTACACCTTC. It codes for CASRDSQGDYGYTF.

This clonotype was seen many times. The CDR3 DNA reads as TGCAGCATACGGACAGCCAAAGAGACCCAGTACTTC. It is translated as CSIRTAKETQYF. The chain has TRBV29-1 and TRBJ2-5; D is possibly TRBD1 (6 bases). The CDR3 length is 12 residues. Germline lookup yields CDR1 SQVTM and CDR2 ANQGSEA. Trimming removed 8 bases from V and 3 bases from J, with 13 bases in between.

As for this clonotype: This may stem from a read error, because a much larger clone lies one nucleotide away. The chain employs TRBV3-1 and TRBJ2-7; 10 nucleotides align to TRBD2. The length of the CDR3 is 16 residues. Germline V gene lookup returns CDR1 LGHDT and CDR2 YNNKEL (reference sequence). Written as DNA, the CDR3 is TGTGCCATCAGCCAAGAGAAGCGGGAGGGGGCTTACGAGCAGTACTTC. Its protein product is CAISQEKREGAYEQYF.

J is TRBJ1-5 and V is TRBV28, with D perhaps matching TRBD1 (5 bases). This CDR3 has 16 residues. Germline-derived CDR1 and CDR2 are MDHEN and SYDVKM. Trimming removed 3 bases from V and 1 base from J, with 13 bases in between. CDR3 residues: CASSFLRVLSNQPQHF. In DNA, the CDR3 is TGTGCCAGCAGTTTCCTCAGGGTATTAAGCAATCAGCCCCAGCATTTT.

Notes on this clonotype: The junction departs from the called germline gene at one end, perhaps through a read error. The chain recombines TRBV30 with TRBJ2-5, with D possibly being TRBD2 (5 bases). CDR3 length equals 13 residues. Germline V gene lookup returns CDR1 GTSNPN and CDR2 SVGIG (reference sequence). The CDR3 reads CACSGLVSETQYF. The CDR3 nucleotides are TGTGCCTGCAGCGGTCTAGTGTCCGAGACACAGTACTTC.

This clonotype was seen repeatedly, ten times or more. V and J are TRBV5-5 and TRBJ1-5, with D perhaps TRBD1 (6 bases). V lost 4 bases to trimming and J lost 5 bases, with 16 bases between them. The CDR3 is made up of 15 amino acids. Germline V gene lookup returns CDR1 SGHKS and CDR2 YYEKEE (reference sequence). The CDR3 is CASSPYGQSYQPQHF. CDR3 DNA sequence: TGTGCCAGCAGCCCCTACGGACAGTCGTATCAGCCCCAGCATTTT.

This clonotype was counted many times. The chain joins TRBV12-3 or TRBV12-4 to TRBJ1-5; no firm D call. This CDR3 contains 13 residues. V lost 5 bases, J lost 0 bases, and 5 bases lay in between. In DNA form, the CDR3 reads TGTGCCAGCAGTGCGAATAGCAATCAGCCCCAGCATTTT. It is translated as CASSANSNQPQHF.

This clonotype was seen ten or more times. The rearrangement links TRBV6-5 to TRBJ1-5, with 10 bases that match TRBD1. The germline CDR1 and CDR2 sequences are MNHEY and SVGAGI. Trimming took 6 bases from V and 4 from J; bases not matched to a gene: 3. This CDR3 is 14 amino acids long. CDR3 nucleotide sequence: TGTGCCAGCAGGGGACAGGGGCTAAATCAGCCCCAGCATTTT. This codes for CASRGQGLNQPQHF.

This clonotype appeared many times. The gene calls are TRBV11-2 and TRBJ1-2; a possible D gene is TRBD1 (5 bases). The CDR3 is 16 amino acids. The V gene's germline CDR1 is SGHAT and CDR2 FQNNGV. With 6 bases removed from V and 2 bases from J, the gap between germline ends came to 19 bases. CDR3 amino acids: CASRSIRDYKNYGYTF. As DNA, the CDR3 is TGTGCCAGCAGATCTATCCGGGACTATAAAAACTATGGCTACACCTTC.

Many counts were recorded for this clonotype. The rearrangement links TRBV5-1 to TRBJ1-3; perhaps TRBD1 as D (6 bases). Germline CDR1 reads SGHRS; CDR2 reads YFSETQ. Trimming removed 4 bases from V and 0 bases from J, with 11 bases in between. The CDR3 contains 15 residues. The CDR3 spells CASSRDTSSGNTIYF. CDR3 bases: TGCGCCAGCAGCCGGGACACATCCTCTGGAAACACCATATATTTT.

Many counts were recorded for this clonotype. The genes are TRBV10-3 and TRBJ2-7, with D possibly called TRBD1 or TRBD2 (7 bases each). Deletions cut 2 bases from V and 6 bases from J, with 11 bases between. The CDR3 has 13 amino acids. Germline CDR1 is ENHRY and CDR2 is SYGVKD. As DNA, the CDR3 is TGTGCCATCAGTGAGACAGGGGAGGGCGAGCAGTACTTC. Its protein product is CAISETGEGEQYF.

The rearrangement uses TRBV6-1 and TRBJ2-7; TRBD1 matches 10 bases. J lost 1 base, V lost 6 bases, and 6 bases had no gene match. CDR1 and CDR2 (germline): MNHNS, SASEGT. The CDR3 loop spans 15 amino acids. The CDR3 is CASRAGQGFSYEQYF. DNA for the CDR3: TGTGCCAGCAGGGCGGGACAGGGGTTTTCCTACGAGCAGTACTTC.

This chain links TRBV6-1 with TRBJ2-5; 8 nucleotides line up with TRBD2. J was trimmed by 2 bases and V by 2 bases; bases with no gene match: 1. Per the germline V gene, CDR1 is MNHNS and CDR2 is SASEGT. CDR3 length equals 14 residues. DNA of the CDR3: TGTGCCAGCAGTGAATCGGGGGGGCAAGAGACCCAGTACTTC. Translated, it gives CASSESGGQETQYF.

This clonotype was counted ten times or more. This chain uses TRBV20-1 with TRBJ2-7, with 14 bases fitting TRBD2. This CDR3 is 18 amino acids long. Germline lookup yields CDR1 DFQATT and CDR2 SNEGSKA (reference sequence). J lost 4 bases, V lost 0 bases, and 11 bases had no gene match. The CDR3 here is CSARDQGGLAGVVYEQYF. The CDR3, as DNA: TGCAGTGCTAGAGATCAGGGGGGACTAGCGGGAGTTGTGTACGAGCAGTACTTC.

This clonotype came up a few times. This chain links TRBV5-4 with TRBJ1-2; 9 bases are shared with TRBD1. This CDR3 region has 16 residues. V was pared by 0 bases and J by 7 bases, with 10 bases of the junction left unmatched. The germline CDR1 and CDR2 sequences are SGHNT and YYREEE (reference sequence). CDR3 bases: TGTGCCAGCAGCTTGGAGTTAAGGACAGGGGCACTTGGCTACACCTTC. The encoded protein is CASSLELRTGALGYTF.

This clonotype was observed at least ten times. This chain connects TRBV7-9 to TRBJ1-1; possibly TRBD1 for D (6 bases). Germline CDR1 SEHNR, CDR2 FQNEAQ (reference sequence). The V and J ends lost 7 bases and 0 bases respectively, with 9 bases between them. This CDR3 region has 13 residues. The CDR3 is CASIGDMNTEAFF. DNA for the CDR3: TGTGCCAGCATTGGGGACATGAACACTGAAGCTTTCTTT.

The chain carries TRBV6-5 and TRBJ1-5; tentatively, D is TRBD1 (5 bases). Deletions cut 0 bases from V and 5 bases from J, with 11 bases between. CDR3 length: 15 amino acids. Germline lookup yields CDR1 MNHEY and CDR2 SVGAGI. CDR3 bases: TGTGCCAGCAGTTACTCTGGGGGGGGGGATCAGCCCCAGCATTTT. Translating gives CASSYSGGGDQPQHF.